This T cell receptor (beta chain) was obtained from a study of radiotherapy plus CTLA-4 blockade in lung cancer. For the study at large: Overall, approximately 18% of patients showed an objective response, while over 30% attained disease control.

The study, taken as a whole, reports: Clones of tumor-derived TCRs expanded in blood after radiotherapy plus ipilimumab.

This CDR3 is 12 amino acids long. Germline V gene data show CDR1 as SEHNR and CDR2 as FQNEAQ (reference sequence). V lost 6 bases to trimming and J lost 8 bases, with 12 bases between them. Some clones are missing from TCRdb's copy, which holds only in-frame ones; the method was immunoSEQ multiplex PCR. The sample has about 110,000 clones; around 84% are singletons. This clone was detected only a few times. Its cognate antigen is unknown. The sequenced sample was peripheral blood, obtained from a patient treated with radiotherapy plus ipilimumab. The chain links TRBV7-9 to TRBJ2-3; D ambiguous. The origin of this receptor is a human donor with non-small cell lung cancer that progressed on radiotherapy plus ipilimumab. Some clones in this sample may be carry-over from other donors' samples. CDR3 loop: CASRRTGSTQYF. The CDR3 bases are TGTGCCAGCAGACGGACGGGTTCTACGCAGTATTTT.